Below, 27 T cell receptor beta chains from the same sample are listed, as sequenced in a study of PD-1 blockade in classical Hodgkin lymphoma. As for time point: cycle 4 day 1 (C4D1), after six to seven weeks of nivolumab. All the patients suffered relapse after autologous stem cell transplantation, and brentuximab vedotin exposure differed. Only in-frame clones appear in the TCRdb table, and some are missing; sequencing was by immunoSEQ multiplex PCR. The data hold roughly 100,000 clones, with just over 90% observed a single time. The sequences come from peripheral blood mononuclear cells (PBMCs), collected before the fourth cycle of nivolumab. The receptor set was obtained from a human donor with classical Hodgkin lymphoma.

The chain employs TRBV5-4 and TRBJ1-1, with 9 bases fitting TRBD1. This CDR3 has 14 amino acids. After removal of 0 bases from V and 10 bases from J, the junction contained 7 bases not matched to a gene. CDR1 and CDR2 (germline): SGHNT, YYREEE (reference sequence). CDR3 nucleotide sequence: TGTGCCAGCAGCTTGGACAGGGGGCACGCGGTAGCTTTCTTT. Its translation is CASSLDRGHAVAFF. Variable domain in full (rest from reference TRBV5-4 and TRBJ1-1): ETGVTQSPTHLIKTRGQQVTLRCSSQSGHNTVSWYQQALGQGPQFIFQYYREEENGRGNFPPRFSGLQFPNYSSELNVNALELDDSALYLCASSLDRGHAVAFFGQGTRLTVV.

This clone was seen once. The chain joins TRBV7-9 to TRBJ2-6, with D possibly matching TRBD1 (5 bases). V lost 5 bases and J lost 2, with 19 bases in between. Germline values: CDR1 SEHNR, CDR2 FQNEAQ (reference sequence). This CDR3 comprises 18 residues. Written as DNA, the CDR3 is TGTGCCAGCAGCCGTTGGACAAGGGTAGGACCTGGGGCCAACGTCCTGACTTTC. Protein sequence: CASSRWTRVGPGANVLTF.

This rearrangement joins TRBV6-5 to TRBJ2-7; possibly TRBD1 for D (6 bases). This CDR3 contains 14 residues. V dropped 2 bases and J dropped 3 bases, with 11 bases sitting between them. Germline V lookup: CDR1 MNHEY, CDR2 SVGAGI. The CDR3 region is CASSYTRQDYEQYF. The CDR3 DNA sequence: TGTGCCAGCAGTTACACCCGACAGGACTACGAGCAGTACTTC.

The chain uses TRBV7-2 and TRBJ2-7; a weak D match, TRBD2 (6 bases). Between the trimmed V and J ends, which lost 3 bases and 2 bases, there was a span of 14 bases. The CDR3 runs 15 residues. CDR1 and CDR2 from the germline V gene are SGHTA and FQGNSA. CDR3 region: CASSFWQGGPYEQYF. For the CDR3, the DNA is TGTGCCAGCAGCTTCTGGCAGGGAGGCCCCTACGAGCAGTACTTC.

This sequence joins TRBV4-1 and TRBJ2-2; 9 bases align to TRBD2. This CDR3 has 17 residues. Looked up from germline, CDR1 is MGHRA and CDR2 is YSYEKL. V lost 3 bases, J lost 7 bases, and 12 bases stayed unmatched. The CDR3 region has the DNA TGCGCCAGCAGCCAGGGACTAGCTTACCGAGGGGGCGGGGAGCTGTTTTTT. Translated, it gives CASSQGLAYRGGGELFF.

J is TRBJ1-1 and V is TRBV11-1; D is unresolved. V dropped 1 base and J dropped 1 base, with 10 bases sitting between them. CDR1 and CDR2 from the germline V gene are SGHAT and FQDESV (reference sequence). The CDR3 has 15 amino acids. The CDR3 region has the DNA TGTGCCAGCAGCTTAGAACCGCCGAGGAACACTGAAGCTTTCTTT. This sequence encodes CASSLEPPRNTEAFF. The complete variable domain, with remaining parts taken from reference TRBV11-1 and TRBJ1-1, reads EAEVAQSPRYKITEKSQAVAFWCDPISGHATLYWYRQILGQGPELLVQFQDESVVDDSQLPKDRFSAERLKGVDSTLKIQPAELGDSAMYLCASSLEPPRNTEAFFGQGTRLTVV.

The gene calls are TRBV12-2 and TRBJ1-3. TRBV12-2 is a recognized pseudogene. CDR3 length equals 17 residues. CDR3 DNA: TGTGCAAGTCGTGTTCCCGAAACACTGAGCTCTGGAAACACCATATATTTT. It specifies CASRVPETLSSGNTIYF.

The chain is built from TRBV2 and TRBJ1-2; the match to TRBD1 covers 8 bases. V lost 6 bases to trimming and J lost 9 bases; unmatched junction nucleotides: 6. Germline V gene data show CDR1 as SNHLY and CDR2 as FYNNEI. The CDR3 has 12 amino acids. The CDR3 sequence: CASRSDRVSYTF. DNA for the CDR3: TGTGCCAGCAGGTCGGACAGGGTTAGCTACACCTTC. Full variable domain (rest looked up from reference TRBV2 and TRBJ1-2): EPEVTQTPSHQVTQMGQEVILRCVPISNHLYFYWYRQILGQKVEFLVSFYNNEISEKSEIFDDQFSVERPDGSNFTLKIRSTKLEDSAMYFCASRSDRVSYTFGSGTRLTVV.

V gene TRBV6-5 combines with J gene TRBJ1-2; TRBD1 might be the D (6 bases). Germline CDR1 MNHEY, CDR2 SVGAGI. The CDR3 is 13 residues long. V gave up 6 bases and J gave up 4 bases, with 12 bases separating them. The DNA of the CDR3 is TGTGCCAGCAGCAAACAGGGCCCCTATGGCTACACCTTC. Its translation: CASSKQGPYGYTF.

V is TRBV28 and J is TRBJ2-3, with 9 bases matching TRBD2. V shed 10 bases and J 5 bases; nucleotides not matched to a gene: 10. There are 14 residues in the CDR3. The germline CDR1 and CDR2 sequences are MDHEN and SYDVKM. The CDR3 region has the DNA TGTGCCATCGGATCCATTAGCGGGAGAGATACGCAGTATTTT. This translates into CAIGSISGRDTQYF.

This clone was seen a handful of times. The CDR3 spells CASSATGTGSEAFF. The DNA of the CDR3 is TGCGCCAGCAGCGCGACCGGGACAGGGTCTGAAGCTTTCTTT. The chain carries TRBV5-1 and TRBJ1-1; 9 bases are shared with TRBD1. In germline, CDR1 is SGHRS, CDR2 YFSETQ. This CDR3 is built from 14 residues. Trimming cost V 4 bases and J 6 bases; bases outside gene matches: 7.

The CDR3: CASSGWAGIDEQYF. CDR3 DNA: TGTGCCAGCAGCGGCTGGGCAGGGATCGACGAGCAGTACTTC. The rearrangement uses TRBV11-2 and TRBJ2-7; the D gene is possibly TRBD1 (5 bases). V lost 5 bases and J 5 bases, leaving 16 bases between the germline ends. CDR1 and CDR2 (germline): SGHAT, FQNNGV. The CDR3 is 14 residues long.

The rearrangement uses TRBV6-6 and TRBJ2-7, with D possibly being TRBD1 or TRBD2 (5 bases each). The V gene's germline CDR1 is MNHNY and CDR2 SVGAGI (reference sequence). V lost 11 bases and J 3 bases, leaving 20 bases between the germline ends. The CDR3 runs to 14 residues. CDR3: CASARVGVGYEQYF. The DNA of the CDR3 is TGTGCCTCTGCGAGGGTGGGGGTTGGCTACGAGCAGTACTTC.

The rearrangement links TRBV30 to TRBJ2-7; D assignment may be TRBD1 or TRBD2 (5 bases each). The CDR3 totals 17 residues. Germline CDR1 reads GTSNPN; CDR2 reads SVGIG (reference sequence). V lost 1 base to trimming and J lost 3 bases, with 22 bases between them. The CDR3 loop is CAWSALPRDVGFYEQYF. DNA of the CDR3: TGTGCCTGGAGTGCCCTCCCCCGGGACGTAGGCTTCTACGAGCAGTACTTC. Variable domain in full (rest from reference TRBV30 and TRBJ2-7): SQTIHQWPATLVQPVGSPLSLECTVEGTSNPNLYWYRQAAGRGLQLLFYSVGIGQISSEVPQNLSASRPQDRQFILSSKKLLLSDSGFYLCAWSALPRDVGFYEQYFGPGTRLTVT.

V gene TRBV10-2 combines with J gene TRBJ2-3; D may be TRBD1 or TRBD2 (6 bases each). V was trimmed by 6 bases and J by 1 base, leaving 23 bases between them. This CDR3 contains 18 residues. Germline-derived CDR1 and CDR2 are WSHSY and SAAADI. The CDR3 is CASSLGAGLMKRTDTQYF. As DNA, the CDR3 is TGCGCCAGCAGCCTGGGGGCGGGGCTCATGAAACGCACAGATACGCAGTATTTT.

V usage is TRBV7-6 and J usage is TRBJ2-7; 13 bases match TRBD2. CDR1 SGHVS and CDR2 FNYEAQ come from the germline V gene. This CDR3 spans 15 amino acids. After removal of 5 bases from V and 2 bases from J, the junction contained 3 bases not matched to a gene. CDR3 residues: CASSQGLAGTYEQYF. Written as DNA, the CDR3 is TGTGCCAGCAGCCAGGGACTAGCGGGAACCTACGAGCAGTACTTC.

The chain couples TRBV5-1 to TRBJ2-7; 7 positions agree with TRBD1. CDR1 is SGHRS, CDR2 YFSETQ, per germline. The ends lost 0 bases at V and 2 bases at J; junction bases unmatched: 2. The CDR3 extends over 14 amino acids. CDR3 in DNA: TGCGCCAGCAGCTTGGCTACAGGGGCCTACGAGCAGTACTTC. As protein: CASSLATGAYEQYF.

As DNA, the CDR3 is TGCGCCAGCAGCCCAGGGACAGGGGGCAATGAAAAACTGTTTTTT. It codes for CASSPGTGGNEKLFF. The chain couples TRBV5-1 to TRBJ1-4; 12 bases are a match to TRBD1. Germline CDR1 is SGHRS and CDR2 is YFSETQ. This CDR3 comprises 15 residues. Trimming took 4 bases from V and 5 from J; bases not matched to a gene: 3.

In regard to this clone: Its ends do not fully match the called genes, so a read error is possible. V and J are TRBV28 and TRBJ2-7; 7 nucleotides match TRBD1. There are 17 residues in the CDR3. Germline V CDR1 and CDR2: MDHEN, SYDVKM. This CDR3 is CASTLRGQTFISYEQYF. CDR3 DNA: TGTGCCAGCACTTTACGGGGACAGACTTTTATCTCCTACGAGCAGTACTTC.

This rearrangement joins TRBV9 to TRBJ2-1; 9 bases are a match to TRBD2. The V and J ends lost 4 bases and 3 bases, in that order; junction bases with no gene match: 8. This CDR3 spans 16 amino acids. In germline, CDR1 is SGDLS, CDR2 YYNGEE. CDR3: CASSLRLAENYNEQFF. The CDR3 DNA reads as TGTGCCAGCAGCTTAAGACTAGCGGAGAACTACAATGAGCAGTTCTTC.

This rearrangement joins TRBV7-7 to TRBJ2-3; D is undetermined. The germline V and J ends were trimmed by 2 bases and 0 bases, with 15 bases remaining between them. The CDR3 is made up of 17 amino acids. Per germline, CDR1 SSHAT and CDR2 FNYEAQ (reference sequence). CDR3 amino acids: CASSLSPRGPSTDTQYF. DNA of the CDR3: TGTGCCAGCAGCTTAAGCCCCCGTGGGCCGAGCACAGATACGCAGTATTTT.

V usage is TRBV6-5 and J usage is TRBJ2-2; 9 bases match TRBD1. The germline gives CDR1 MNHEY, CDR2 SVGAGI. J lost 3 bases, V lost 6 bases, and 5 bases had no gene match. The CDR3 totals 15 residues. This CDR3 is CASRAQGADTGELFF. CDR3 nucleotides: TGTGCCAGCAGGGCACAGGGGGCCGACACCGGGGAGCTGTTTTTT.

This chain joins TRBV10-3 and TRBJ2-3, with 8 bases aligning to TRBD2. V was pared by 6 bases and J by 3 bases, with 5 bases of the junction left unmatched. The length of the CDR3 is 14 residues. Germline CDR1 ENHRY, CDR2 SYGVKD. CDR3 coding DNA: TGTGCCATCAGGCCGGGACTAGATACAGATACGCAGTATTTT. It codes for CAIRPGLDTDTQYF.

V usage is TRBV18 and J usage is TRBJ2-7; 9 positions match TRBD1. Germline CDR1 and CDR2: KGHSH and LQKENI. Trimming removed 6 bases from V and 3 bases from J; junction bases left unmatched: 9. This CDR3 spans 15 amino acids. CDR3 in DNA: TGTGCCAGCTCCCCTAGGACAGGGGCTTACTACGAGCAGTACTTC. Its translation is CASSPRTGAYYEQYF.

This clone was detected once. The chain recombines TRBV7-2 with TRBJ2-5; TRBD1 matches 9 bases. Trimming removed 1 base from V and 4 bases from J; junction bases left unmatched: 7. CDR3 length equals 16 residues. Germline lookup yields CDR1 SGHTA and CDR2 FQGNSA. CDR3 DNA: TGTGCCAGCAGCTTAGTAGGGACAGGGTCCGGAGAGACCCAGTACTTC. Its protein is CASSLVGTGSGETQYF.

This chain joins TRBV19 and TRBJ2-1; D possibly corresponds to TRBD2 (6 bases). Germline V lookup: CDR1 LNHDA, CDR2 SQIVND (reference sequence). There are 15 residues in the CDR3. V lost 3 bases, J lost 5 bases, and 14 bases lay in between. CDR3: CASSIGQGEDNEQFF. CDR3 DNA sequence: TGTGCCAGTAGTATCGGACAAGGGGAGGACAATGAGCAGTTCTTC.

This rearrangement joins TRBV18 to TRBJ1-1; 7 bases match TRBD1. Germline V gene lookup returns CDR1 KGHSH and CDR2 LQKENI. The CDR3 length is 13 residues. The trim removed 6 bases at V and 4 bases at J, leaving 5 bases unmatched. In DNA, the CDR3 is TGTGCCAGCTCTACAGACAGGGCCACTGAAGCTTTCTTT. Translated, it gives CASSTDRATEAFF.